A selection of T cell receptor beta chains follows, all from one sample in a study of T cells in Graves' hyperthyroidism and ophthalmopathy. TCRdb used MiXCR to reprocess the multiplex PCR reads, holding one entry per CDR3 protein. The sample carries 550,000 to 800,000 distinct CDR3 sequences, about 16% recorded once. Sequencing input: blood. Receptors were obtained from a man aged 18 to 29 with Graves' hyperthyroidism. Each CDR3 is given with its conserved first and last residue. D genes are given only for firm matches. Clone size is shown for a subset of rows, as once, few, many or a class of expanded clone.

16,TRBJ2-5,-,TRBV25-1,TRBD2,TGTGCCAGCAGTGAATCGGGTAGCGGGAGTTATGAGACCCAGTACTTC,CASSESGSGSYETQYF
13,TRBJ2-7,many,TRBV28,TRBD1,TGTGCCAGCAGCCTCGGACAGGTGTCCGAGCAGTACTTC,CASSLGQVSEQYF
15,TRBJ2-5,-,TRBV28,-,TGTGCCAGCTCCCCCGCAGGGACGGGCAGGGAGACCCAGTACTTC,CASSPAGTGRETQYF
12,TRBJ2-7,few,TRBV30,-,TGTGCCTGGAGTTGGACTCCCTACGAGCAGTACTTC,CAWSWTPYEQYF
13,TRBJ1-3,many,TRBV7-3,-,TGTGCCAGCAGCTTGGATCGGGGAAACACCATATATTTT,CASSLDRGNTIYF
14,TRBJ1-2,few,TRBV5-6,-,TGTGCCAGCAGCGCCTCGGGGCCCGGGGGAGGCTACACCTTC,CASSASGPGGGYTF
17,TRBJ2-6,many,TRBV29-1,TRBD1,TGCAGCGTTGGTTCTGGACAGGGGACCTCTGGGGCCAACGTCCTGACTTTC,CSVGSGQGTSGANVLTF
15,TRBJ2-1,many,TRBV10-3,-,TGTGCCATCAGACCAGGGTTCGCGGAGGCGGGCGAGCAGTTCTTC,CAIRPGFAEAGEQFF
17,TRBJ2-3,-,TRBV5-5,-,TGTGCCAGCAGCTCCCGCACGGGGGAACTCGCCACAGATACGCAGTATTTT,CASSSRTGELATDTQYF
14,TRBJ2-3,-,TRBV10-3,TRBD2,TGTGCCATCAGTACGAAGCGGGGTGGGGATACGCAGTATTTT,CAISTKRGGDTQYF
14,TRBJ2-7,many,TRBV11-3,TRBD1,TGTGCCAGCAGCCAACGGGGACAGAGCCGCGAGCAGTACTTC,CASSQRGQSREQYF
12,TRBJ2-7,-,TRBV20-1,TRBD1,TGCAGTGCCGGACAGGGAATCTACGAGCAGTACTTC,CSAGQGIYEQYF
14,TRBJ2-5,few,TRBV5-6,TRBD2,TGTGCCAGCAGCTTGAAGGGACTAGAAGAGACCCAGTACTTC,CASSLKGLEETQYF
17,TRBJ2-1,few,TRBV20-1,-,TGCAGTGCTAGAGATTTGAGGGGAGAGGGTGGTGCCAATGAGCAGTTCTTC,CSARDLRGEGGANEQFF
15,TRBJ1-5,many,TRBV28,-,TGTGCCAGCAGTTTATATACCGGTGGCAATCAGCCCCAGCATTTT,CASSLYTGGNQPQHF
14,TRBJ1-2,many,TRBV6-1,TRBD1,TGTGCCAGCAGAACTCCACAGGGGAACTATGGCTACACCTTC,CASRTPQGNYGYTF
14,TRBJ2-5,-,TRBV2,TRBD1,TGTGCCAGCGGACAGGGGGCTGTTGGGGAGACCCAGTACTTC,CASGQGAVGETQYF
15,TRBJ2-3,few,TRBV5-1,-,TGCGCCAGCAGCTTTGGAGGGTCTGGGGGGGATACGCAGTATTTT,CASSFGGSGGDTQYF
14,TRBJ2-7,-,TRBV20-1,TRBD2,TGCAGGGCTAGACTAGCGGGTAGCTCCTACGAGCAGTACTTC,CRARLAGSSYEQYF